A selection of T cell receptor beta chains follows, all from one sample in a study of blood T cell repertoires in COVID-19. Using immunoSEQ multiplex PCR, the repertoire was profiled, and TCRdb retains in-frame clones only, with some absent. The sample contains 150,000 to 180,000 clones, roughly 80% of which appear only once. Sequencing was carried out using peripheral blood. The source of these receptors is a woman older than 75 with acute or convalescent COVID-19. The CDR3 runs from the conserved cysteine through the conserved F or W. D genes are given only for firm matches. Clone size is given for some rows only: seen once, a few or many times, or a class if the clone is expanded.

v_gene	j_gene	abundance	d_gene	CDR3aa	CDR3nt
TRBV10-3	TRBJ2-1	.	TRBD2	CAIQPGTSGILEEQFF	TGTGCCATCCAGCCCGGGACTAGCGGGATCCTTGAAGAGCAGTTCTTC
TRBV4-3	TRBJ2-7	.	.	CASSQAYGGYNHEQYF	TGCGCCAGCAGCCAAGCCTACGGCGGGTATAACCACGAGCAGTACTTC
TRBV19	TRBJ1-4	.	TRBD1	CATLDRGLEKLFF	TGTGCCACCCTGGACAGGGGGCTTGAAAAACTGTTTTTT
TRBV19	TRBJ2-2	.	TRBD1	CASRLGQVNTGELFF	TGTGCCAGTAGATTAGGACAGGTGAACACCGGGGAGCTGTTTTTT
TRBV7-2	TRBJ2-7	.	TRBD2	CASSSRTSGSYEQYF	TGTGCCAGCAGCTCAAGGACTAGCGGGAGCTACGAGCAGTACTTC
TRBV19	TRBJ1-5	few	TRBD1	CASSKGQGFSQPQHF	TGTGCCAGTAGTAAGGGACAGGGGTTCAGTCAGCCCCAGCATTTT
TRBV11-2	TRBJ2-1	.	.	CASSLDRQRYNEQFF	TGTGCCAGCAGCTTAGACCGACAACGATACAATGAGCAGTTCTTC
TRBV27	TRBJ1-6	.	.	CASSLYGVAGGRNNSPLHF	TGTGCCAGCAGTTTGTACGGGGTGGCCGGCGGACGGAATAATTCACCCCTCCACTTT
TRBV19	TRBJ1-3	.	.	CASSGQALNTIYF	TGTGCCAGTAGCGGCCAGGCCTTGAACACCATATATTTT
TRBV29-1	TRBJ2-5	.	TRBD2	CSVDLAGPQETQYF	TGCAGCGTTGACCTAGCGGGCCCCCAAGAGACCCAGTACTTC
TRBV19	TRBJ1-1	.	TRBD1	CASSDRGLMNTEAFF	TGTGCCAGTAGCGATAGGGGGCTGATGAACACTGAAGCTTTCTTT
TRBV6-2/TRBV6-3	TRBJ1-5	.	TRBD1	CASSETGGNQPQHF	TGTGCCAGCAGCGAGACAGGGGGCAATCAGCCCCAGCATTTT
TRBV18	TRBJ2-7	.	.	CASSPTSTGIHEQYF	TGTGCCAGCTCACCCACCTCGACAGGAATCCACGAGCAGTACTTC
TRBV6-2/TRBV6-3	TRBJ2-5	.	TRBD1	CASSTQGAETQYF	TGTGCCAGCAGCACTCAGGGGGCAGAGACCCAGTACTTC
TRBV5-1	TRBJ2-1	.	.	CASSLAEVYNEQFF	TGCGCCAGCAGCTTGGCCGAGGTATACAATGAGCAGTTCTTC
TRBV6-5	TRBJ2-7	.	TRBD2	CASSSRTSGSSYEQYF	TGTGCCAGCAGTTCAAGAACTAGCGGTAGCTCCTACGAGCAGTACTTC
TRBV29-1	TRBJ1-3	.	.	CSVAGDPSGNTIYF	TGCAGCGTTGCAGGGGACCCCTCTGGAAACACCATATATTTT
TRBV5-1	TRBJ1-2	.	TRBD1	CASLPGQGPGIYGYTF	TGCGCCAGCCTTCCGGGACAGGGCCCAGGAATCTATGGCTACACCTTC
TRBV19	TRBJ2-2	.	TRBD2	CASRAGRGDTGELFF	TGTGCCAGTAGGGCAGGGAGGGGCGACACCGGGGAGCTGTTTTTT
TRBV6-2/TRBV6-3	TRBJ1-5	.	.	CASSSPSYSNQPQHF	TGTGCCAGCAGCTCCCCTTCCTATAGCAATCAGCCCCAGCATTTT
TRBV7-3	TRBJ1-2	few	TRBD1	CASSLSATGGLDGYTF	TGTGCCAGCAGCTTATCTGCGACAGGGGGCCTGGATGGCTACACCTTC
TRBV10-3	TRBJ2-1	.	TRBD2	CAIMKGLAGDNEQFF	TGTGCCATCATGAAGGGACTAGCGGGGGACAATGAGCAGTTCTTC
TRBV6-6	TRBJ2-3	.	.	CASIAAGADTQYF	TGTGCCAGCATCGCGGCGGGGGCGGATACGCAGTATTTT
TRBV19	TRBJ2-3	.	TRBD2	CASSIRASSGATDTQYF	TGTGCCAGTAGTATAAGGGCATCTAGCGGGGCCACAGATACGCAGTATTTT
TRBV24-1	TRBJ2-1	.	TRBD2	CATSDGTSRNEQFF	TGTGCCACCAGTGATGGGACTAGCAGGAATGAGCAGTTCTTC
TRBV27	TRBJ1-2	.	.	CASSSKTGSNYGYTF	TGTGCCAGCAGTTCCAAGACAGGTTCCAACTATGGCTACACCTTC
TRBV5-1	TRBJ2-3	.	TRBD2	CASSLIGTTTDTQYF	TGCGCCAGCAGCTTAATAGGGACTACCACAGATACGCAGTATTTT
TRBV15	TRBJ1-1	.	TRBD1	CATSRDRDRAAFF	TGTGCCACCAGCAGAGATAGGGACAGGGCAGCTTTCTTT
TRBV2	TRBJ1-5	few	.	CASGRERDQPQHF	TGTGCCAGCGGAAGGGAGCGGGATCAGCCCCAGCATTTT
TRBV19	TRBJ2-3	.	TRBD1	CASTAAGTGMDTQYF	TGTGCCAGTACTGCCGCTGGGACAGGGATGGATACGCAGTATTTT
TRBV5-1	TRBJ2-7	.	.	CASSLDSLGNYEQYF	TGCGCCAGCAGCTTGGACAGTCTCGGGAACTACGAGCAGTACTTC
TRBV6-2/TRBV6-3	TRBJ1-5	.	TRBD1	CASSRQGGQPQHF	TGTGCCAGCAGTCGACAGGGTGGCCAGCCCCAGCATTTT
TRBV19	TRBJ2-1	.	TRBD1	CASSPWTGYEQFF	TGTGCCAGTAGTCCGTGGACAGGGTATGAGCAGTTCTTC
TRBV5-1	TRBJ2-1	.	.	CASSARDTSSNEQFF	TGCGCCAGCAGCGCCCGGGACACTAGTAGCAATGAGCAGTTCTTC
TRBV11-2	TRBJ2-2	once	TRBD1	CASSFSGGTGELFF	TGTGCCAGCAGCTTTTCAGGGGGCACCGGGGAGCTGTTTTTT
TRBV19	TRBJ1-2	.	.	CASSIQWGPNYGYTF	TGTGCCAGTAGTATCCAGTGGGGCCCTAACTATGGCTACACCTTC
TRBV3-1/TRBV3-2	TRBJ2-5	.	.	CASSQVSILRETQYF	TGTGCCAGCAGCCAAGTCAGCATCTTGAGGGAGACCCAGTACTTC
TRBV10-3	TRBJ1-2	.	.	CAISAGLGGGDGYTF	TGTGCCATCAGTGCTGGCCTCGGGGGGGGAGATGGCTACACCTTC
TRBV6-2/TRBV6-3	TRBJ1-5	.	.	CASTPWRSSNQPQHF	TGTGCCAGCACCCCTTGGAGGTCAAGCAATCAGCCCCAGCATTTT
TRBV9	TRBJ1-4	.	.	CASSVSVSRDEKLFF	TGTGCCAGCAGCGTATCGGTCTCCCGTGATGAAAAACTGTTTTTT